A single TCR beta chain is shown here with its context. Its antigen is unidentified. The stimulus was an HIV-1 Gag 15-mer peptide pool, about 1 ug/peptide/mL. CD40L/CD69 double-negative CD45RO-high memory CD4+ T cells were collected. This sample is part of a study of persistence of HIV-infected CD4 T cells. Whole-study results and caveats: Degenerate expanded CDR3beta sequences were enriched among CMV- and Gag-responding cells.

The immunoSEQ assay was version 4, run in survey mode. Sequenced by immunoSEQ multiplex PCR; TCRdb stores in-frame clones only, minus some. The data hold tens of thousands of clones, with about 77% observed a single time. The source is an adult man with HIV who was CMV-seropositive. The sample was CD4+ T cells sorted from PBMCs after roughly 18-hour stimulation, taken from a patient who received antiretroviral therapy.

The CDR3 is CATSRGPSDSPLHF. CDR3 in DNA: TGTGCCACCAGCAGAGGACCCAGCGACTCACCCCTCCACTTT. V gene TRBV15 combines with J gene TRBJ1-6; unclear D gene. Germline V gene data show CDR1 as LNHNV and CDR2 as YYDKDF (reference sequence). The CDR3 has 14 amino acids. The V gene lost 1 base and the J gene lost 10 bases, with 11 bases spanning the gap.